The entry below describes one T cell receptor beta chain. Its antigen is not known. The data were obtained in a study of cytomegalovirus exposure and HLA in healthy donors. Study overall: The 120 or so validation repertoires were reported in a later analysis to have been generated on the same platform as the roughly 700 first-cohort repertoires. Overall study results and limits: The study put 160 or so TCR beta chains on its list as cytomegalovirus-associated. Reported results showed that the classifier diagnosed cytomegalovirus status with high specificity and sensitivity.

V lost 1 base and J lost 3; bases outside the gene matches: 10. There are 16 residues in the CDR3. The germline CDR1 and CDR2 sequences are GTSNPN and SVGIG (reference sequence). From the roughly 110-subject validation cohort, which was separate from the roughly 690-subject first cohort, the donors were drawn. TCRdb's table, derived via immunoSEQ multiplex PCR, lists solely in-frame clones and lacks some. The sample carries about 120,000 clones, approximately 90% recorded once. The TCR was taken from a woman aged 18-29 years in good health and CMV-seropositive. The sequenced sample was PBMCs. The chain employs TRBV30 and TRBJ2-3; 7 bases are a match to TRBD2. The CDR3 loop reads CAWSDGRAYRTDTQYF. The CDR3, as DNA: TGTGCCTGGAGTGATGGGAGGGCCTATAGAACAGATACGCAGTATTTT.